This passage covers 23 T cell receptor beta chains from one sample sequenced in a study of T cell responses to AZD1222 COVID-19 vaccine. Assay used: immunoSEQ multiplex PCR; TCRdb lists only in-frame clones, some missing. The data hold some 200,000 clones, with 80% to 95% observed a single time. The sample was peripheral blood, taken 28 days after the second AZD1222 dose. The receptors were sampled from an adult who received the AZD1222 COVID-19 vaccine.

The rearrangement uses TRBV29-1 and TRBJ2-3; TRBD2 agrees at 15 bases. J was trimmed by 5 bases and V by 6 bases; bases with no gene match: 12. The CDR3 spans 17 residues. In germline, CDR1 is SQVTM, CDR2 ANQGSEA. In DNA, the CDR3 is TGCAGCGTCGTGGGATGGACTAGCGGGGGGGCCATAGATACGCAGTATTTT. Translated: CSVVGWTSGGAIDTQYF.

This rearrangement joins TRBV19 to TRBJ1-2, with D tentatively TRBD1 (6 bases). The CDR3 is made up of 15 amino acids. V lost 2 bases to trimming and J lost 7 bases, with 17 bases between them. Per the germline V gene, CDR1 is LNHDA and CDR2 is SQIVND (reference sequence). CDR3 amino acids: CASSIQTGAGAGYTF. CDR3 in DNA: TGTGCCAGTAGTATACAGACAGGTGCCGGTGCTGGCTACACCTTC.

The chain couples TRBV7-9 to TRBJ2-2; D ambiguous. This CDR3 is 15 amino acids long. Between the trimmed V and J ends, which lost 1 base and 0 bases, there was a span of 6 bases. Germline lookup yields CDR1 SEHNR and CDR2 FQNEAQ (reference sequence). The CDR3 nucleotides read TGTGCCAGCAGCTTAGAACTCTCGAACACCGGGGAGCTGTTTTTT. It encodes CASSLELSNTGELFF.

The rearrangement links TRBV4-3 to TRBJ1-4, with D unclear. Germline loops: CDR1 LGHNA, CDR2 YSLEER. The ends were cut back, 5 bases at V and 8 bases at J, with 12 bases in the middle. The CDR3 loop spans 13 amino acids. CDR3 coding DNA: TGCGCCAGCAGCTTTCGGACGGACGAAAAACTGTTTTTT. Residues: CASSFRTDEKLFF.

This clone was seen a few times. The CDR3 protein is CASSPLGYEQYF. CDR3 bases: TGTGCCAGCAGTCCGCTTGGCTACGAGCAGTACTTC. The V call is TRBV6-1, the J call TRBJ2-7; D not certain. CDR1 and CDR2 (germline): MNHNS, SASEGT. Trimming removed 5 bases at V and 3 bases at J, with 8 bases between. This CDR3 comprises 12 residues.

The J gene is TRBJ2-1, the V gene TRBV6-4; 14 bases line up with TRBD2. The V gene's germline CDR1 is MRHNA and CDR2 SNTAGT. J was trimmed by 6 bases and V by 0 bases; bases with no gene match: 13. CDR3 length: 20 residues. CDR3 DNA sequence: TGTGCCAGCAGTGACTCGTCGACTAGCGGGGGGGCGGATATAACCAATGAGCAGTTCTTC. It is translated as CASSDSSTSGGADITNEQFF.

The CDR3 here is CASSVRPVAGGPAYEQYF. The CDR3 nucleotides are TGTGCCAGCAGCGTTAGACCGGTAGCGGGGGGGCCAGCTTACGAGCAGTACTTC. The chain combines TRBV7-2 with TRBJ2-7, with 11 bases matching TRBD2. J lost 4 bases, V lost 5 bases, and 16 bases had no gene match. CDR3 size: 18 residues. Germline V gives CDR1 SGHTA, CDR2 FQGNSA.

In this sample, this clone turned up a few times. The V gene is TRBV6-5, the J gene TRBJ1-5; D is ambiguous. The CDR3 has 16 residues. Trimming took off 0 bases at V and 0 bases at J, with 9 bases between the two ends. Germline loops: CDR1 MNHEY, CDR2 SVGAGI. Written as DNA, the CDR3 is TGTGCCAGCAGTTACTCATACCAGGTTAGCAATCAGCCCCAGCATTTT. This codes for CASSYSYQVSNQPQHF.

The CDR3 DNA follows: TGCGCCAGCAGCTGGGACAGCTCACGCAATCAGCCCCAGCATTTT. Residues: CASSWDSSRNQPQHF. The V call is TRBV5-1, the J call TRBJ1-5; TRBD1 aligns across 7 bases. V lost 3 bases and J lost 2; bases outside the gene matches: 5. The CDR3 has 15 amino acids. The germline V gene encodes CDR1 SGHRS and CDR2 YFSETQ.

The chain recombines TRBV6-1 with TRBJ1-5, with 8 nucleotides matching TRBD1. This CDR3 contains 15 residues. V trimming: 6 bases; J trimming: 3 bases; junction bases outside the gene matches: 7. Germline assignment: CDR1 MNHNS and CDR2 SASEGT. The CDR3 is CASSWGQAHNQPQHF. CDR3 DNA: TGTGCCAGCAGCTGGGGACAGGCTCACAATCAGCCCCAGCATTTT.

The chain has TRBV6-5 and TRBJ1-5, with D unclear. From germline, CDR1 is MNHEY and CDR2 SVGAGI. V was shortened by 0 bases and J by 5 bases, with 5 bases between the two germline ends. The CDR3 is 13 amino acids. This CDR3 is CASSYSGYQPQHF. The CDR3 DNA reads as TGTGCCAGCAGTTACTCTGGGTATCAGCCCCAGCATTTT.

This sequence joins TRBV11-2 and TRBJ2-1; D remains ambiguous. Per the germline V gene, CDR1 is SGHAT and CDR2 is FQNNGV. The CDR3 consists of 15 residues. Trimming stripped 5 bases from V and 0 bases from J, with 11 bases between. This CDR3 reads CASSPLAVSYNEQFF. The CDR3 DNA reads TGTGCCAGCAGCCCCCTGGCGGTCTCCTACAATGAGCAGTTCTTC.

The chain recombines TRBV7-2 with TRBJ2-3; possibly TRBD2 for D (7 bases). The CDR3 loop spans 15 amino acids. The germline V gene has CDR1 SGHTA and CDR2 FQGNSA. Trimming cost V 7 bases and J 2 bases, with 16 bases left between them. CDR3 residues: CASTLGGRDTDTQYF. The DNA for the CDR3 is TGTGCCAGCACCTTGGGGGGGCGGGACACAGATACGCAGTATTTT.

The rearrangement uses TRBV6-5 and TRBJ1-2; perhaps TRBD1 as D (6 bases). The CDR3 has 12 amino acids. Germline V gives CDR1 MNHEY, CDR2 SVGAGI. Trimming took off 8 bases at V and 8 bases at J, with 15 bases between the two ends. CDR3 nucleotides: TGTGCCAGCGGCCGGGAGGGGGTGGGCTACACCTTC. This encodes CASGREGVGYTF.

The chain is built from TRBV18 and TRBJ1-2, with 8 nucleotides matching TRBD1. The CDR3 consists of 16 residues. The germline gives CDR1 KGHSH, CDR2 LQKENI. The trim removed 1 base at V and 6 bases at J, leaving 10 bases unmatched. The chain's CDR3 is CASSPQTGGGVNGYTF. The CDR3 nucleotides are TGTGCCAGCTCACCACAAACAGGGGGTGGTGTTAATGGCTACACCTTC.

CDR3: CASRPGQGASPLHF. For the CDR3, the DNA is TGCGCCAGCAGACCGGGACAGGGTGCTTCACCCCTCCACTTT. J is TRBJ1-6 and V is TRBV4-1; 9 bases fit TRBD1. Germline V gene lookup returns CDR1 MGHRA and CDR2 YSYEKL. The V gene end was trimmed by 6 bases and the J gene end by 9 bases; junction bases not matched to a gene: 6. The CDR3 loop spans 14 amino acids.

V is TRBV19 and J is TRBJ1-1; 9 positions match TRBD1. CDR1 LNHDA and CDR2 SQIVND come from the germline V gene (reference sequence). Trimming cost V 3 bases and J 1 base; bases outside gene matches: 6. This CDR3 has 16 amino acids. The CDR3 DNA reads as TGTGCCAGTAGTATCGACAGGGGGGCCTCGAACACTGAAGCTTTCTTT. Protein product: CASSIDRGASNTEAFF.

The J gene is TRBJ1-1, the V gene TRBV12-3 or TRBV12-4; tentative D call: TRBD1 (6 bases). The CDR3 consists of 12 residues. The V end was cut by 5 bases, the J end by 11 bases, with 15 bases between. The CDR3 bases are TGTGCCAGCAGTGTCGGGGGGCGCTTGGCTTTCTTT. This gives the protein CASSVGGRLAFF.

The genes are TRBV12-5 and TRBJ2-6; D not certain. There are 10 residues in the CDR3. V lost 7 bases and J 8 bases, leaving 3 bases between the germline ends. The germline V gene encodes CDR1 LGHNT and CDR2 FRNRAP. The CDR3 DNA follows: TGTGCTAGTGCCTCCAACGTCCTGACTTTC. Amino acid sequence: CASASNVLTF.

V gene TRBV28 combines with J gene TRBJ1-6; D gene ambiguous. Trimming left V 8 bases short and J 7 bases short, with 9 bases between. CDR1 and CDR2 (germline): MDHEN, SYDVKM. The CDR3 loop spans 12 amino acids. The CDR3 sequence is CASFLLNSPLHF. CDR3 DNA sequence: TGTGCCAGCTTCCTACTGAATTCACCCCTCCACTTT.

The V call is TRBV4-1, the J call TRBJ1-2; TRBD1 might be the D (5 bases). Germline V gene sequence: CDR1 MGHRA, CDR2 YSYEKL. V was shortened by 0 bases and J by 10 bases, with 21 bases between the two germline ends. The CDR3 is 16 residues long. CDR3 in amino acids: CASSQDRGTVGGSYTF. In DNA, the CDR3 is TGCGCCAGCAGCCAAGATCGGGGAACCGTGGGGGGATCCTACACCTTC.

The CDR3 reads CASTTEYNEQFF. DNA for the CDR3: TGTGCCAGCACTACCGAATACAATGAGCAGTTCTTC. The chain links TRBV6-5 to TRBJ2-1; D is unclear. V was trimmed by 7 bases and J by 4 bases, leaving 8 bases between them. CDR1 MNHEY and CDR2 SVGAGI come from the germline V gene. The CDR3 is 12 amino acids.

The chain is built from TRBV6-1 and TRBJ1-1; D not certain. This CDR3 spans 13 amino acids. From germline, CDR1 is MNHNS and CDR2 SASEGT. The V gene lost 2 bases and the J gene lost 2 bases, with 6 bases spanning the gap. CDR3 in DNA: TGTGCCAGCAGTGAAATACTTAACACTGAAGCTTTCTTT. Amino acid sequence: CASSEILNTEAFF.